Each of the 10 T cell receptor beta chains below was sequenced from the same sample in a study of CD8+ T cells in alopecia areata (dated by TCRdb to 2017 to 2018). The method was the immunoSEQ multiplex PCR assay. RNA was extracted from all samples and reverse transcribed into cDNA, which served as template for TCR sequencing. The table comes from immuneACCESS by way of TCRdb, which keeps in-frame sequences with V and J called. Part of the clones is missing from these tables; in studies checked, under half for an unresolved V gene and the rest for unknown reasons. The table for this sample lists under 300,000 clones; over 45% of them were counted only once. The top ten hold roughly 0.88% of the sample. The treatment or condition label for this specimen denotes: oral pan-JAK inhibitor, 5-10 mg twice daily. The sample here was CD4+ T cells sorted from blood, taken around week 53, from a patient treated with tofacitinib. The receptors originated from a human donor with alopecia areata.

The CDR3, as DNA: TGCAGCTACGACCAGGGGGGAGAGACCCAGTACTTC. It specifies CSYDQGGETQYF. The V and J genes are TRBV29-1 and TRBJ2-5; tentative D call: TRBD1 (7 bases). The CDR3 has 12 amino acids. Germline CDR1 SQVTM, CDR2 ANQGSEA. V was pared by 8 bases and J by 4 bases, with 14 bases between.

This clone turned up a few times. The CDR3 DNA reads TGTGCCTGGAGTGTAGGGGATGGCTACACCTTC. This encodes CAWSVGDGYTF. The chain is built from TRBV30 and TRBJ1-2; possible D gene TRBD1, 5 bases. The CDR3 covers 11 residues. Trimming pared 0 bases from V and 6 bases from J, leaving 5 bases between. CDR1 and CDR2 (germline): GTSNPN, SVGIG (reference sequence).

This chain connects TRBV7-6 to TRBJ1-5, with D possibly matching TRBD1 (6 bases). The germline V gene encodes CDR1 SGHVS and CDR2 FNYEAQ. The V end lost 5 bases, the J end lost 0 bases, and 14 bases lay between the germline ends. The CDR3 is 16 residues long. CDR3 sequence (DNA): TGTGCCAGCAGCAAAAAACAGGGTTATAGCAATCAGCCCCAGCATTTT. Amino acids: CASSKKQGYSNQPQHF.

This clone was seen more than once but under ten times. The chain uses TRBV29-1 and TRBJ1-4, with 12 bases that match TRBD1. This CDR3 comprises 14 residues. The V gene's germline CDR1 is SQVTM and CDR2 ANQGSEA. J gave up 8 bases and V 0 bases, and 1 base lay outside the gene matches. The CDR3 is CSVEEGQGAEKLFF. The DNA of the CDR3 is TGCAGCGTTGAAGAGGGACAGGGGGCAGAAAAACTGTTTTTT.

This sequence joins TRBV7-9 and TRBJ1-1; D not resolved. The V end lost 4 bases, the J end lost 5 bases, and 5 bases lay between the germline ends. CDR3 length: 11 residues. Per the germline V gene, CDR1 is SEHNR and CDR2 is FQNEAQ (reference sequence). The CDR3 nucleotides are TGTGCCAGCAGCTCAAGGACTGAAGCTTTCTTT. It yields the protein CASSSRTEAFF.

The chain links TRBV30 to TRBJ1-1, with D tentatively TRBD1 (6 bases). Trimming shortened V by 5 bases and J by 4 bases, and 17 bases separated the two germline ends. The CDR3 is made up of 14 amino acids. Per germline, CDR1 GTSNPN and CDR2 SVGIG (reference sequence). This chain's CDR3 is CAWSLAGAGTEAFF. The CDR3 region has the DNA TGTGCCTGGTCCCTCGCAGGGGCGGGCACTGAAGCTTTCTTT.

The chain combines TRBV9 with TRBJ1-2; 7 bases fit TRBD1. Germline trimming cut 4 bases from V and 7 bases from J; bases unmatched to any gene: 4. CDR1 and CDR2 (germline): SGDLS, YYNGEE. The CDR3 sequence is 12 residues long. In DNA form, the CDR3 reads TGTGCCAGCAGCCCCGGGACAGTTGGCTACACCTTC. This codes for CASSPGTVGYTF.

The V gene is TRBV4-1, the J gene TRBJ1-1; D is undetermined. Germline-derived CDR1 and CDR2 are MGHRA and YSYEKL. CDR3 size: 16 residues. Trimming pared 2 bases from V and 3 bases from J, leaving 16 bases between. This CDR3 reads CASSQPRGPGDTEAFF. The CDR3, as DNA: TGCGCCAGCAGCCAACCCCGAGGTCCTGGGGACACTGAAGCTTTCTTT.

The chain uses TRBV6-5 and TRBJ2-5, with unresolved D. Germline V gives CDR1 MNHEY, CDR2 SVGAGI. V lost 0 bases, J lost 4 bases, and 9 bases lay in between. The CDR3 contains 14 residues. The CDR3: CASSYSDSGETQYF. The CDR3 region has the DNA TGTGCCAGCAGTTACTCAGACTCGGGAGAGACCCAGTACTTC.

The chain joins TRBV30 to TRBJ1-2; the match to TRBD1 covers 9 bases. The CDR3 runs 14 residues. The germline V gene has CDR1 GTSNPN and CDR2 SVGIG (reference sequence). J lost 8 bases, V lost 0 bases, and 7 bases had no gene match. The CDR3 reads CAWSVRGTGFGYTF. CDR3 in DNA: TGTGCCTGGAGTGTACGGGGGACAGGGTTCGGCTACACCTTC. Together with reference TRBV30 and TRBJ1-2, the CDR3 gives the full variable domain: SQTIHQWPATLVQPVGSPLSLECTVEGTSNPNLYWYRQAAGRGLQLLFYSVGIGQISSEVPQNLSASRPQDRQFILSSKKLLLSDSGFYLCAWSVRGTGFGYTFGSGTRLTVV.